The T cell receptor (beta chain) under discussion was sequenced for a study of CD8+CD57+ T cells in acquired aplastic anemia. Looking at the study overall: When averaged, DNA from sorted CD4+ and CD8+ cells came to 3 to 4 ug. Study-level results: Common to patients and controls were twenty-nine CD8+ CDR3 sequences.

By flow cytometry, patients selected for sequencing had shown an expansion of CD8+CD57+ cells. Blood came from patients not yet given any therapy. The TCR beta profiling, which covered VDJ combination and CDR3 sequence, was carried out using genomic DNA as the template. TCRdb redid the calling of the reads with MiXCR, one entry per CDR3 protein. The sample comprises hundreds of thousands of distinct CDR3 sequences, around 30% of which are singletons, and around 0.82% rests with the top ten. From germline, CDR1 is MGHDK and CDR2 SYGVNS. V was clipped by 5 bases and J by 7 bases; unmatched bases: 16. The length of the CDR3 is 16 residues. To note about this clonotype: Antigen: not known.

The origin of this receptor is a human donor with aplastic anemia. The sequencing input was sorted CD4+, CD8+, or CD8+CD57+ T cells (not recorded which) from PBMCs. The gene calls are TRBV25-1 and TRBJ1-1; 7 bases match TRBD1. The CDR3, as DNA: TGTGCCAGCAGTAGTATCGGACAGGCCCTCGTACTTGAAGCTTTCTTT. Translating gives CASSSIGQALVLEAFF.